This section outlines one T cell receptor beta chain sequence together with its context. Its target is unknown. Assay used: immunoSEQ multiplex PCR; TCRdb lists only in-frame clones, some missing. The repertoire consists of roughly 80,000 clones, with around 93% occurring once and the leading ten covering about 8%. These data come from a study of T cell responses to AZD1222 COVID-19 vaccine. Study results and limitations: Spike-specific TCR breadth and depth grew following two AZD1222 doses. It should be noted that donors were predominantly white British and more often female, and clonal diversity was possibly underestimated.

Pooling covered second doses at about 4 or about 12 weeks. The source of this sequence is an adult who received the AZD1222 COVID-19 vaccine. This sample comprised peripheral blood, obtained 28 days after the second AZD1222 dose.

CDR3: CASSLRWTNEQFF. For the CDR3, the DNA is TGTGCCAGCAGTTTAAGATGGACGAATGAGCAGTTCTTC. This chain connects TRBV27 to TRBJ2-1; the D is unclear. Per germline, CDR1 MNHEY and CDR2 SMNVEV (reference sequence). This CDR3 has 13 residues. V lost 2 bases to trimming and J lost 7 bases, with 9 bases between them.